This TCR beta chain came from a study of blood T cell repertoires in COVID-19. Study background: The cDNA or gDNA used as material had been derived from T cells, B-cell-depleted T cells, or PBMCs.

In the authors' methods: By means of reference gene primer amplification, nucleated cell counts were estimated. Clones were sequenced by immunoSEQ multiplex PCR, and TCRdb holds only the in-frame ones, with some missing. The V and J calls and the clone size are those of that table, but D and trimming were determined from the DNA. There are fewer than 250,000 clones in the sample; approximately 91% occur only once, and about 1.1% lies in the top ten. The junction had 11 bases not matched to a gene; V was cut back by 4 bases and J by 7 bases. There are 15 residues in the CDR3. Germline CDR1 reads MNHEY; CDR2 reads SVGAGI.

The material sequenced was peripheral blood. The chain employs TRBV6-5 and TRBJ1-1; 8 positions match TRBD1. This clonotype was sampled from a man aged 25 to 45 with acute or convalescent COVID-19. CDR3 sequence: CASSSPQGALGEAFF. CDR3 bases: TGTGCCAGCAGTTCCCCTCAGGGGGCCTTGGGTGAAGCTTTCTTT.